This TCR beta chain was obtained from a study of cytomegalovirus exposure and HLA in healthy donors. The germline gives CDR1 SEHNR, CDR2 FQNEAQ (reference sequence). The V and J ends lost 10 bases and 0 bases, in that order; junction bases with no gene match: 8. The CDR3 loop spans 15 amino acids. Use of 60 Vbeta and 13 Jbeta primers characterized the PCR. Profiling relied on immunoSEQ multiplex PCR, and the TCRdb table lists in-frame clones only, not all of them. The sample yields fewer than 250,000 clones, roughly 77% seen once. The chain couples TRBV7-9 to TRBJ2-7; 11 bases agree with TRBD2. This sequence originates from a male donor in good health and CMV-seropositive. Sequencing used PBMCs. The CDR3 DNA reads TGTGCCACTGGGGAGGGACTAGCGGCCTCCTACGAGCAGTACTTC. This translates into CATGEGLAASYEQYF.